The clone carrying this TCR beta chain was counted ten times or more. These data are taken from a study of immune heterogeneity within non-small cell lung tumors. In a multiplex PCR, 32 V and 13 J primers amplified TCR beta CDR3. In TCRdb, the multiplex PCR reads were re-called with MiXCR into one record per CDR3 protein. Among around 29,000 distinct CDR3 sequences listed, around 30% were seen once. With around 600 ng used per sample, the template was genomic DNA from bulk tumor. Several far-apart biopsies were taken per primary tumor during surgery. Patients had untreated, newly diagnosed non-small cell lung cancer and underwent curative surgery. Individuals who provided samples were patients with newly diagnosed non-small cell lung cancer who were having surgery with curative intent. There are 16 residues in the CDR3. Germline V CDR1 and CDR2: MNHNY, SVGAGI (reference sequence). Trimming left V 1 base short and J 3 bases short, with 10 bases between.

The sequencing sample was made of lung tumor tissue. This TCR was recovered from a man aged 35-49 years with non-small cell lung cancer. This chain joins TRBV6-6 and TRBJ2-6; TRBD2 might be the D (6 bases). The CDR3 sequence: CASSYFGTYGANVLTF. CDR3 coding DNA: TGTGCCAGCAGTTACTTCGGGACTTATGGGGCCAACGTCCTGACTTTC.